This section outlines one TCR beta chain sequence together with its context. Its antigen is unknown. CDR1 ENHRY and CDR2 SYGVKD come from the germline V gene. V trimming: 6 bases; J trimming: 5 bases; junction bases outside the gene matches: 6. CDR3 length: 13 residues. The entry originates in a study of T cell responses to AZD1222 COVID-19 vaccine. The overall study: Pooled samples include second doses given at about 4 or 12 weeks.

Repertoires were generated with immunoSEQ multiplex PCR, while TCRdb's copy carries only in-frame clones and drops some. Among roughly 150,000 clones, around nine tenths were seen once, and the ten largest hold more than 3%. Findings and caveats of the study: A mostly white British donor set with more females was recruited, and clonal diversity was possibly underestimated. Two doses of AZD1222 preceded a rise in Spike-specific TCR breadth and depth.

The receptor comes from an adult in good health. The specimen was peripheral blood, collected on day 0 of AZD1222 vaccination. The chain employs TRBV10-3 and TRBJ1-1; 7 bases are a match to TRBD1. The CDR3 bases are TGTGCCATCAGGATCGACAGGGCAACTGAAGCTTTCTTT. Encoded protein: CAIRIDRATEAFF.